This T cell receptor (beta chain) comes out of a study of T cells of healthy individuals. TCRdb re-derived calls from the 5' RACE reads in MiXCR, one entry per CDR3 protein. Of 90,000 to 100,000 distinct CDR3 sequences in the sample, approximately 15% were seen once. V shed 4 bases and J 6 bases; nucleotides not matched to a gene: 4. The CDR3 has 12 residues. CDR1 is SGHDT, CDR2 YYEEEE, per germline. The chain joins TRBV5-6 to TRBJ2-7; TRBD1 matches 7 bases. The sequence was obtained from a human donor in good health. The CDR3 spells CASSGTAIEQYF. The CDR3 DNA reads TGTGCCAGCAGCGGGACAGCTATCGAGCAGTACTTC.